Detailed here is one T cell receptor beta chain. The antigen remains unidentified. Healthy people donating bone marrow made up the donors. Use of 60 Vbeta and 13 Jbeta primers characterized the PCR. Methods used by the authors: A follow-up analysis tallied 70 million to 80 million unique TCR beta chains, approximately 11 million shared. Clones were read by immunoSEQ multiplex PCR, and TCRdb kept only the in-frame ones, dropping some. V, J and clone size derive from that table, while D and trimming were established from the DNA sequence. The repertoire holds 90,000 to 150,000 clones, with around two thirds as singletons. These data originate in a study of cytomegalovirus exposure and HLA in healthy donors. Regarding the study as a whole: In a later analysis, specific HLA alleles were associated with 15,000 to 20,000 TCR beta sequences at a 0.05 false discovery rate.

The CDR3 is 15 residues long. The J segment lost 7 bases and the V segment lost 2 bases, leaving 8 bases of the junction unmatched. Germline loops: CDR1 SGDLS, CDR2 YYNGEE. The sequenced sample consisted of PBMCs. J is TRBJ2-7 and V is TRBV9; 11 positions agree with TRBD1. The receptor comes from a woman in her thirties or forties in good health and CMV-seropositive. CDR3 sequence (DNA): TGTGCCAGCAGCGTCGATCTAGGGACAGGGGGTGAGCAGTACTTC. Protein product: CASSVDLGTGGEQYF. Full variable domain (outside the CDR3, taken from reference TRBV9 and TRBJ2-7): DSGVTQTPKHLITATGQRVTLRCSPRSGDLSVYWYQQSLDQGLQFLIQYYNGEERAKGNILERFSAQQFPDLHSELNLSSLELGDSALYFCASSVDLGTGGEQYFGPGTRLTVT.